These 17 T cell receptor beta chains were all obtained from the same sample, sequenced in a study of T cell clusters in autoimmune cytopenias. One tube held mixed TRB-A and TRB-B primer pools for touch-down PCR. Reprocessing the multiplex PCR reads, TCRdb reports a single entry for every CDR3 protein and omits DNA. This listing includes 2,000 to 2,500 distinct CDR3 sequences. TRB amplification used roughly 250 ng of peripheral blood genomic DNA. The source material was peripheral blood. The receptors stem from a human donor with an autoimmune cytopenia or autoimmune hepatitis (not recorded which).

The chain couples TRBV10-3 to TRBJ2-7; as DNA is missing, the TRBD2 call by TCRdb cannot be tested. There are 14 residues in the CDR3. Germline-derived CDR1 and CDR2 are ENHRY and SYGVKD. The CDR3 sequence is CAISRDYSRYEQYF.

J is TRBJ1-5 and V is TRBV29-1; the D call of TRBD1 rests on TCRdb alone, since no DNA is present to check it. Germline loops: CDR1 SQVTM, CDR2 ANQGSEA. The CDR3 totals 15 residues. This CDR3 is CSVSEGDFGNQPQHF.

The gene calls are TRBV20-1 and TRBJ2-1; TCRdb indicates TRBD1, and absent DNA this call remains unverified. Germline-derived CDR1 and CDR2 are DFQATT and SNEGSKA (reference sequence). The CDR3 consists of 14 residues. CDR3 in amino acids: CSSRDRRGDNEQFF.

The CDR3 sequence is CASSLRQGNYGYTF. The rearrangement joins TRBV7-9 to TRBJ1-2; TCRdb reports TRBD1, a call that lacks DNA to check it against. The CDR3 consists of 14 residues. Germline CDR1 and CDR2: SEHNR and FQNEAQ (reference sequence).

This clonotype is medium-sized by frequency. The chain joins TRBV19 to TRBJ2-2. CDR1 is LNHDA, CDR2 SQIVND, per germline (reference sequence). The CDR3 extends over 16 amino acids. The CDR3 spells CASSIEGYGLNGELFF.

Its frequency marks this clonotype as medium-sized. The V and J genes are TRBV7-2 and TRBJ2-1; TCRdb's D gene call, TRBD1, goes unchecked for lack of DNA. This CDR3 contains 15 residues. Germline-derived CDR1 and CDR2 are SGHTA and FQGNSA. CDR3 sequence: CASRSPGQSYNEQFF.

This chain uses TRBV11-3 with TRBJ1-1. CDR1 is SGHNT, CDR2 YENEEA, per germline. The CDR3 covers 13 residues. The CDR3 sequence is CASSLATNTEAFF.

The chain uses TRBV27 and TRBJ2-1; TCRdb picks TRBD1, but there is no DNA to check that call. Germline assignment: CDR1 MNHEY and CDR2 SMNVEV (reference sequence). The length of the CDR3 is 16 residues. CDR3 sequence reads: CASSRPGGFGYNEQFF.

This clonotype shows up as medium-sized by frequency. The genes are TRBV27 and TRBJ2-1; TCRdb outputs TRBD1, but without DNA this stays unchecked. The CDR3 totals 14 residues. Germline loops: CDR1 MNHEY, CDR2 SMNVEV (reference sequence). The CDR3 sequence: CASRLGQGVGEQFF.

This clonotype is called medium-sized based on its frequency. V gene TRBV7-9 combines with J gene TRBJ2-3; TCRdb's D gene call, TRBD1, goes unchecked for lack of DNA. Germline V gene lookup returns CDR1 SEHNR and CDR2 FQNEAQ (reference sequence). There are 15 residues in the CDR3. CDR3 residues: CASSSIPGYTDTQYF.

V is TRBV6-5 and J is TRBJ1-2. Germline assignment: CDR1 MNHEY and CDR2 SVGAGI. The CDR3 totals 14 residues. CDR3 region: CASTPSLANYGYTF.

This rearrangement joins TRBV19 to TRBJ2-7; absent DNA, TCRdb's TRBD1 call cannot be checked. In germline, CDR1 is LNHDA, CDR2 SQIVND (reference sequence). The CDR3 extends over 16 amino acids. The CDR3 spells CASSLSYRATTYEQYF.

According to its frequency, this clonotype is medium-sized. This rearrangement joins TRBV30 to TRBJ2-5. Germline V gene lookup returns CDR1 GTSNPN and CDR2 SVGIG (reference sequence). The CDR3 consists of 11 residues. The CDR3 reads CAWTGAETQYF.

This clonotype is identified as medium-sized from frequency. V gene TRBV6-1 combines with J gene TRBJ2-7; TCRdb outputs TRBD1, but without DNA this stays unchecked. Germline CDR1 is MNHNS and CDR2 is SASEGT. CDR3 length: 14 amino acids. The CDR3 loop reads CASSAWGPGYEQYF.

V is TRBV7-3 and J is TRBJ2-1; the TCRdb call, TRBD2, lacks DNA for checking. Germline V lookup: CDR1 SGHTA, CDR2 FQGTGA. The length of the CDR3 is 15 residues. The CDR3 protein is CASSLNPAGNNEQFF.

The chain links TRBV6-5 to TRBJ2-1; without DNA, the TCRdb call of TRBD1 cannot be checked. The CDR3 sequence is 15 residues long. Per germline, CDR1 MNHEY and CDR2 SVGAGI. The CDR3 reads CASSYWTVPLNEQFF.

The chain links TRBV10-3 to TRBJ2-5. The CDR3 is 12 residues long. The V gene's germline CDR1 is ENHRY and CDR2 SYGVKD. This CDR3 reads CAISESGETQYF.